This T cell receptor (beta chain) was sequenced in a study of T cells in Graves' hyperthyroidism and ophthalmopathy. Study-wide results and caveats: Appearing also in blood were most of the thyroid clonotypes expanded above 0.001.

From RNA transcripts, TCR beta CDR3 regions were amplified. During a first-round RT-PCR of the TCR CDR3, the HTBI primer set was used. MiXCR, applied by TCRdb to the multiplex PCR reads, yields one record per CDR3 protein. This sample carries hundreds of thousands of distinct CDR3 sequences, about 20% of them seen once, and the ten largest clones take 30% to 40%. This clonotype was detected only a few times. Its target is unknown. The CDR3 sequence is 12 residues long. Germline CDR1 reads SQVTM; CDR2 reads ANQGSEA. The V end was cut by 5 bases, the J end by 10 bases, with 17 bases between. This sequence was found in a man younger than 45 with Graves' ophthalmopathy. The chain combines TRBV29-1 with TRBJ1-1, with a tentative D call TRBD1 (5 bases). The material sequenced was blood. The CDR3 region has the DNA TGCAGCGTTCGGTCGGGGACTTGGGGAGCTTTCTTT. It translates to CSVRSGTWGAFF.